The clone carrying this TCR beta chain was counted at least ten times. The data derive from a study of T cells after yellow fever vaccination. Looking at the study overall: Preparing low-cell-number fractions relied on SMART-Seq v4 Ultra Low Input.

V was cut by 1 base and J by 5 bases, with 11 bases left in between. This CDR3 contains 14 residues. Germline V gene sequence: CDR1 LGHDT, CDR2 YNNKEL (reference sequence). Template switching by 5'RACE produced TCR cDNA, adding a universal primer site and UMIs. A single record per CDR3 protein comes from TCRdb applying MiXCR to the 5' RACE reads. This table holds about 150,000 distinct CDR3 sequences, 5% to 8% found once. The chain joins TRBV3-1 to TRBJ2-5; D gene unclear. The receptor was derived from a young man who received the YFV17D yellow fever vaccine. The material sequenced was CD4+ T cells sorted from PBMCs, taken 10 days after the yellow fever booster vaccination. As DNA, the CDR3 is TGTGCCAGCAGCCAAGCGGGTAGTTCGGAGACCCAGTACTTC. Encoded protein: CASSQAGSSETQYF.